This is a list of T cell receptor beta chains from one sample in a study of cytomegalovirus exposure and HLA in healthy donors. Assay: immunoSEQ multiplex PCR; the TCRdb copy retains only in-frame clones and omits some. The data show around 130,000 clones, more than 65% seen once. The sample was PBMCs. The receptor set was obtained from a man in his fifties in good health and CMV-seronegative. The CDR3 runs from the conserved cysteine through the conserved F or W. A D gene is named only where the DNA matches it firmly. Where a row states a size, it is once, few, many or the class of an expanded clone; other rows omit it.

v_gene	j_gene	abundance	d_gene	CDR3aa	CDR3nt
TRBV6-6	TRBJ2-7	NA	TRBD1	CASSYESGQGVRYF	TGTGCCAGCAGTTACGAGTCGGGACAGGGAGTACGGTACTTC
TRBV30	TRBJ1-2	NA	NA	CAWSGRTGFGYTF	TGTGCCTGGAGTGGACGAACAGGCTTTGGCTACACCTTC
TRBV10-3	TRBJ2-3	NA	TRBD1	CAISEVGTGVSTDTQYF	TGTGCCATCAGTGAGGTAGGGACAGGGGTCAGCACAGATACGCAGTATTTT
TRBV5-1	TRBJ1-4	NA	TRBD1	CASSEQGANEKLFF	TGCGCCAGCTCTGAACAGGGGGCGAATGAAAAACTGTTTTTT
TRBV20-1	TRBJ1-2	NA	NA	CSASGGYGYTF	TGCAGTGCTAGCGGCGGCTATGGCTACACCTTC
TRBV5-6	TRBJ1-4	NA	NA	CASRVQDEKLFF	TGTGCCAGCCGAGTGCAGGATGAAAAACTGTTTTTT
TRBV5-1	TRBJ2-7	few	TRBD1	CASRGQGANYEQYF	TGCGCCAGCAGAGGACAGGGGGCGAATTACGAGCAGTACTTC
TRBV7-8	TRBJ2-1	few	NA	CASSLVGGTNEQFF	TGTGCCAGCAGCTTAGTCGGGGGAACCAATGAGCAGTTCTTC
TRBV10-2	TRBJ2-7	few	TRBD2	CATQRGYGYEQYF	TGCGCCACCCAGCGGGGGTACGGCTACGAGCAGTACTTC
TRBV4-1	TRBJ1-3	NA	NA	CASSPRGDTIYF	TGCGCCAGCAGCCCCAGGGGAGACACCATATATTTT
TRBV6-5	TRBJ1-2	NA	TRBD1	CASSLSGTGAPYGYTF	TGTGCCAGCAGTTTGTCCGGGACAGGGGCTCCCTATGGCTACACCTTC
TRBV14	TRBJ2-7	NA	NA	CASSQDWGDLYF	TGTGCCAGCAGCCAAGATTGGGGGGATCTGTACTTC
TRBV9	TRBJ2-7	NA	NA	CASSVTPEYEQYF	TGTGCCAGCAGCGTAACTCCCGAATACGAGCAGTACTTC
TRBV4-3	TRBJ1-6	NA	NA	CASSQGSTRQDNSPLHF	TGCGCCAGCAGCCAAGGCTCGACGAGACAGGATAATTCACCCCTCCACTTT
TRBV5-4	TRBJ2-5	NA	NA	CASSFAGGPETQYF	TGTGCCAGCAGCTTTGCCGGGGGGCCAGAGACCCAGTACTTC
TRBV5-1	TRBJ1-1	few	TRBD1	CASSSQSGGTEAFF	TGCGCCAGCAGCTCTCAATCAGGGGGAACTGAAGCTTTCTTT
TRBV27	TRBJ1-5	NA	NA	CASSWTVSQPQHF	TGTGCCAGCAGTTGGACAGTAAGCCAGCCCCAGCATTTT
TRBV18	TRBJ2-5	NA	NA	CASSPVAVQETQYF	TGTGCCAGCTCACCGGTAGCGGTCCAAGAGACCCAGTACTTC
TRBV27	TRBJ1-5	NA	TRBD1	CASSPGQGFNQPQHF	TGTGCCAGCAGTCCTGGACAGGGGTTCAATCAGCCCCAGCATTTT
TRBV7-3	TRBJ2-2	NA	NA	CASSAGRGYTGELFF	TGTGCCAGCAGCGCTGGGCGGGGTTACACCGGGGAGCTGTTTTTT
TRBV13	TRBJ1-6	NA	NA	CASSLPGSGALHF	TGTGCCAGCAGCCTTCCGGGGTCGGGGGCCCTCCACTTT
TRBV6-1	TRBJ1-6	NA	NA	CASSEGTASALHF	TGTGCCAGCAGTGAAGGAACAGCCAGTGCTCTCCACTTT
TRBV2	TRBJ2-2	NA	TRBD1	CASRATGVSTGELFF	TGTGCCAGCAGAGCGACAGGGGTGAGCACCGGGGAGCTGTTTTTT
TRBV5-6	TRBJ1-6	NA	NA	CASSPKPGEGPHNSPLHF	TGTGCCAGCAGCCCGAAGCCGGGGGAAGGGCCCCATAATTCACCCCTCCACTTT
TRBV7-8	TRBJ1-2	NA	NA	CASSFTRRGANYGYTF	TGTGCCAGCAGCTTCACTCGACGGGGAGCTAACTATGGCTACACCTTC
TRBV29-1	TRBJ1-1	NA	NA	CSVGGLGTEAFF	TGCAGCGTTGGAGGGTTAGGCACTGAAGCTTTCTTT
TRBV6-1	TRBJ2-1	NA	NA	CASTGRGSYNEQFF	TGTGCCAGCACCGGCAGGGGCTCCTACAATGAGCAGTTCTTC
TRBV7-2	TRBJ2-7	NA	TRBD1	CASEDLDRVSHEQYF	TGTGCCAGCGAAGACCTAGACAGGGTGTCCCACGAGCAGTACTTC
TRBV7-9	TRBJ2-1	NA	NA	CASSLALAGSYNEQFF	TGTGCCAGCAGCTTAGCGCTAGCCGGTTCCTACAATGAGCAGTTCTTC
TRBV7-9	TRBJ2-7	few	TRBD1	CASSSYRGSYEQYF	TGTGCCAGCAGCTCATACAGGGGTTCCTACGAGCAGTACTTC
TRBV14	TRBJ2-7	NA	TRBD1	CASSQLDREGEQYF	TGTGCCAGCAGCCAACTGGACAGGGAAGGCGAGCAGTACTTC
TRBV18	TRBJ2-2	NA	NA	CASSLQGGRNTGELFF	TGTGCCAGCTCACTACAAGGGGGTCGGAACACCGGGGAGCTGTTTTTT
TRBV5-5	TRBJ1-2	NA	TRBD1	CASSPDRANYGYTF	TGTGCCAGCAGCCCCGACAGGGCTAACTATGGCTACACCTTC
TRBV7-6	TRBJ2-3	NA	TRBD2	CASSLPWRGSTDTQYF	TGTGCCAGCAGCTTACCGTGGCGGGGGAGCACAGATACGCAGTATTTT
TRBV5-4	TRBJ2-4	NA	TRBD2	CASSSGGGLAKNIQYF	TGTGCCAGCAGTTCCGGCGGGGGGCTAGCCAAAAACATTCAGTACTTC
TRBV4-1	TRBJ2-1	once	NA	CASSQVDPGITYNNEQFF	TGCGCCAGCAGCCAAGTTGACCCAGGGATTACATACAACAATGAGCAGTTCTTC
TRBV18	TRBJ1-5	NA	NA	CASSPAVVQPQHF	TGTGCCAGCTCACCGGCGGTAGTTCAGCCCCAGCATTTT
TRBV27	TRBJ2-7	NA	TRBD1	CASSLSTGGYEQYF	TGTGCCAGCAGTTTATCGACAGGGGGCTACGAGCAGTACTTC
TRBV30	TRBJ1-1	NA	TRBD1	CAWSKQGAGRAEAFF	TGTGCCTGGAGTAAACAGGGGGCCGGTAGGGCTGAAGCTTTCTTT
TRBV7-9	TRBJ1-1	NA	NA	CASSLQGNTEAFF	TGTGCCAGCAGCTTACAGGGAAACACTGAAGCTTTCTTT
TRBV5-6	TRBJ2-3	NA	TRBD2	CASSLRASGVLDTQYF	TGTGCCAGCAGCTTGCGTGCTAGCGGGGTCTTGGATACGCAGTATTTT
TRBV30	TRBJ2-1	NA	NA	CAWSGGGIEQFF	TGTGCCTGGAGTGGGGGCGGTATCGAGCAGTTCTTC
TRBV7-9	TRBJ1-1	NA	NA	CASSSRRRGNTEAFF	TGTGCCAGCAGCTCCCGCCGGAGAGGGAACACTGAAGCTTTCTTT
TRBV6-5	TRBJ1-4	NA	TRBD1	CASSQGGDGKLFF	TGTGCCAGCAGTCAGGGGGGCGACGGAAAACTGTTTTTT
TRBV2	TRBJ1-1	NA	NA	CASSGGTQRNTEAFF	TGTGCCAGCAGCGGAGGGACCCAAAGGAACACTGAAGCTTTCTTT
TRBV6-5	TRBJ2-7	NA	NA	CASSYSGSGEQYF	TGTGCCAGCAGTTACAGCGGTAGCGGCGAGCAGTACTTC
TRBV5-1	TRBJ2-7	once	NA	CASSIQGYEQYF	TGCGCCAGCAGCATCCAGGGTTACGAGCAGTACTTC
TRBV19	TRBJ2-4	NA	TRBD2	CASSRRRGAHDKNIQYF	TGTGCCAGTAGTCGTCGGCGGGGGGCCCATGACAAAAACATTCAGTACTTC
TRBV6-6	TRBJ1-1	NA	NA	CASSGLASGNTEAFF	TGTGCCAGCAGTGGCCTGGCCTCGGGGAACACTGAAGCTTTCTTT
TRBV27	TRBJ1-6	NA	NA	CASSLLGGNSPLHF	TGTGCCAGCAGTTTATTGGGGGGGAATTCACCCCTCCACTTT
TRBV5-8	TRBJ2-1	few	TRBD2	CASRWTSGGASYNEQFF	TGTGCCAGCAGATGGACTAGCGGGGGGGCAAGTTACAATGAGCAGTTCTTC
TRBV2	TRBJ2-7	NA	NA	CASSTAPYEQYF	TGTGCCAGCTCTACTGCCCCCTACGAGCAGTACTTC
TRBV9	TRBJ2-7	NA	NA	CASSLSSRTNTYEQYF	TGTGCCAGCAGCTTATCCAGCCGGACTAATACCTACGAGCAGTACTTC